The clone carrying this T cell receptor beta chain was found once. Its antigen remains unidentified. The data were produced by immunoSEQ multiplex PCR, yet TCRdb's version contains in-frame clones alone and is incomplete. This sample yields roughly 5,200 clones, of which around 71% are seen a single time; around 43% belongs to the top ten. These data belong to a study of CD8 T cell repertoires and HIV-1 epitope variants. This clonotype originated in a male donor with HIV. Sequencing was carried out using cultured CD8+ T cells derived from PBMCs.

DNA for the CDR3: TGTGCCAGCAGCGGGGGACAGGCCCCCTACGAGCAGTACTTC. Its translation: CASSGGQAPYEQYF. The chain carries TRBV5-4 and TRBJ2-7; 8 positions match TRBD1. CDR1 is SGHNT and CDR2 is YYREEE in the germline V gene (reference sequence). This CDR3 has 14 amino acids. The ends lost 4 bases at V and 2 bases at J; junction bases unmatched: 5.